This is a list of T cell receptor beta chains from one sample in a study of T cell responses to AZD1222 COVID-19 vaccine. Method: immunoSEQ multiplex PCR; TCRdb's copy keeps in-frame clones and lacks some. Of 150,000 or so clones listed, about nine tenths are singletons. This specimen consisted of peripheral blood, obtained on day 0 of MenACWY control vaccination. Receptor source: an adult in good health. Both conserved end residues are part of each CDR3. The D gene is left open where the match is weak. Clone size appears in some rows only: once, few, many, or a class for an expanded clone.

clone size	V gene	J gene	D gene	CDR3 DNA	CDR3 protein
-	TRBV3-1/TRBV3-2	TRBJ1-1	-	TGTGCCAGCAGTCGTATGAACACTGAAGCTTTCTTT	CASSRMNTEAFF
-	TRBV5-6	TRBJ2-7	TRBD1	TGTGCCAGCAGACGTCCGGGACAGGCTCCCTACGAGCAGTACTTC	CASRRPGQAPYEQYF
few	TRBV19	TRBJ1-1	-	TGTGCCAGTAAGGGGCGGAACACTGAAGCTTTCTTT	CASKGRNTEAFF
-	TRBV6-5	TRBJ2-6	-	TGTGCCAGCAGTTCCCTCGGGGCTGGGGCCAACGTCCTGACTTTC	CASSSLGAGANVLTF
-	TRBV7-8	TRBJ1-1	-	TGTGCCAGCAGCTTAGGAATGTCGAACACTGAAGCTTTCTTT	CASSLGMSNTEAFF
-	TRBV3-1/TRBV3-2	TRBJ1-3	-	TGTGCCAGCAGCCAAGGACACCGCTCTGGAAACACCATATATTTT	CASSQGHRSGNTIYF
-	TRBV3-1/TRBV3-2	TRBJ2-1	TRBD1	TGTGCCAGCAGCCGAGCCGGGACAGTCTACAATGAGCAGTTCTTC	CASSRAGTVYNEQFF
-	TRBV21-1	TRBJ2-3	-	TGTGCCAGCAGCACCTTGGGAAGGGGGCTTGGGGATACGCAGTATTTT	CASSTLGRGLGDTQYF
-	TRBV28	TRBJ1-4	TRBD1	TGTGCCAGCAGTTTGGGAGTCCAGGGACAGCCCCCGATGAAAAACTACTCCGATGAAAAACTGTTTTTT	CASSLGVQGQPPMKNYSDEKLFF
once	TRBV7-2	TRBJ1-2	TRBD1	TGTGCCAGCAGCTTAGGAGGGGGCTTCTATGGCTACACCTTC	CASSLGGGFYGYTF
-	TRBV9	TRBJ2-1	TRBD2	TGTGCCAGCAGCGCCAGACTAGCGGGATATAATGAGCAGTTCTTC	CASSARLAGYNEQFF
-	TRBV5-6	TRBJ1-1	-	TGTGCCAGCAGCCGCGTCGGGTCGGACACTGAAGCTTTCTTT	CASSRVGSDTEAFF
-	TRBV5-1	TRBJ2-3	TRBD1	TGCGCCAGCAGTTTAGGACAGGGGCCAGATACGCAGTATTTT	CASSLGQGPDTQYF